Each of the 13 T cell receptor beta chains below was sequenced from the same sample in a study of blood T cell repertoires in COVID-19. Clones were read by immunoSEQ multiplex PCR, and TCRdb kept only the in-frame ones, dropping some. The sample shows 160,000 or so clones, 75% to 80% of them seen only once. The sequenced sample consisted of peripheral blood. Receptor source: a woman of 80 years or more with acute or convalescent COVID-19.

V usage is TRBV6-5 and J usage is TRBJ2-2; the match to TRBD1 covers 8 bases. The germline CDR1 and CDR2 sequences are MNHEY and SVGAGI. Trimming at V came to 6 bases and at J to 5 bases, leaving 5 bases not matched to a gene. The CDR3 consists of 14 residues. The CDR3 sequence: CASRATGGTGELFF. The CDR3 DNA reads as TGTGCCAGCAGGGCTACAGGGGGGACCGGGGAGCTGTTTTTT.

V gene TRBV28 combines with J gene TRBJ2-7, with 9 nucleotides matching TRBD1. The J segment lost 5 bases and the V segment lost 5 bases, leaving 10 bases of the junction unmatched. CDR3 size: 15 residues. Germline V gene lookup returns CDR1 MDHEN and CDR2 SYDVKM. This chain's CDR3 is CASSPGGTGYHEQYF. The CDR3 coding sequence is TGTGCCAGCAGTCCGGGCGGGACAGGGTACCACGAGCAGTACTTC.

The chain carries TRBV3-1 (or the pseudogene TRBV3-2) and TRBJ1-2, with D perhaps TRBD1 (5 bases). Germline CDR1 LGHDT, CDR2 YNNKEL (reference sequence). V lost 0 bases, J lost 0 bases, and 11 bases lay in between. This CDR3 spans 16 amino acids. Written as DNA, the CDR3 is TGTGCCAGCAGCCAAGATCGACAGCCAGCTAACTATGGCTACACCTTC. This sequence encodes CASSQDRQPANYGYTF.

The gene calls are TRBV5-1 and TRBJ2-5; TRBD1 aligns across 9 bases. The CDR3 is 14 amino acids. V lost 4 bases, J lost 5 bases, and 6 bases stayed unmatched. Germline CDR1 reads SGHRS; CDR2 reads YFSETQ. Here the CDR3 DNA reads TGCGCCAGCAGCCGGACAGGGGATGAGGAGACCCAGTACTTC. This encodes CASSRTGDEETQYF.

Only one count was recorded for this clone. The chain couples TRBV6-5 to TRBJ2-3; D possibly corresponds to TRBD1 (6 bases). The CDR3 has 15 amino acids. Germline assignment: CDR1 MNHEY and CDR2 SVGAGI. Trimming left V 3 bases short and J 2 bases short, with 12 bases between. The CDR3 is CASSYLQGYTDTQYF. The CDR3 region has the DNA TGTGCCAGCAGTTATCTACAGGGTTACACAGATACGCAGTATTTT.

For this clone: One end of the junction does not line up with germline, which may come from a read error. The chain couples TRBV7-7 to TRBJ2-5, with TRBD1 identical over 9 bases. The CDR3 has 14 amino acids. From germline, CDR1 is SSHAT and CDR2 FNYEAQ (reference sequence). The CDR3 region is CASSPRQGVGTQYF. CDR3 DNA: TGTGCTAGCAGCCCTAGACAGGGGGTGGGGACCCAGTACTTC.

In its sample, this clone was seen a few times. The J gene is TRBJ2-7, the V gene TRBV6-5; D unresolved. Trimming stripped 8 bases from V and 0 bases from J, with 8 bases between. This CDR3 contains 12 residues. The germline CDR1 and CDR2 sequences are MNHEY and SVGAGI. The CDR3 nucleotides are TGTGCCAGCGCCTTCAGCTCCTACGAGCAGTACTTC. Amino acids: CASAFSSYEQYF.

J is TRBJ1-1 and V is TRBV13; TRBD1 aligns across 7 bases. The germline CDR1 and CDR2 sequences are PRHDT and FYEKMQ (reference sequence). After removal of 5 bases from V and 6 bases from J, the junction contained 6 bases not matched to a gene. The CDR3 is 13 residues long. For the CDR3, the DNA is TGTGCCAGCAGCCTTAGACAGGGCGCTGAAGCTTTCTTT. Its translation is CASSLRQGAEAFF.

The CDR3 here is CASSEISEQFF. The CDR3 nucleotides read TGTGCCAGCAGTGAAATTAGTGAGCAGTTCTTC. This chain links TRBV2 with TRBJ2-1; D is undetermined. This CDR3 is 11 amino acids long. V was cut by 2 bases and J by 9 bases, with 5 bases left in between. Germline V lookup: CDR1 SNHLY, CDR2 FYNNEI.

The CDR3, as DNA: TGTGCCAGCAGTGCCCGCGACAGGGGGCCTGGAAACACCATATATTTT. Protein: CASSARDRGPGNTIYF. V is TRBV2 and J is TRBJ1-3, with 10 positions matching TRBD1. Trimming took 4 bases from V and 2 from J; bases not matched to a gene: 5. This CDR3 spans 16 amino acids. CDR1 and CDR2 (germline): SNHLY, FYNNEI.

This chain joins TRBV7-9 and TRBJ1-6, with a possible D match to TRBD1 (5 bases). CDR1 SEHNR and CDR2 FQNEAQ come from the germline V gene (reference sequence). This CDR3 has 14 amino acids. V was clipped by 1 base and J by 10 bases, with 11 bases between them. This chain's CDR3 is CASSLGPQGSPLHF. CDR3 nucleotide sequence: TGTGCCAGCAGCTTAGGGCCCCAGGGATCACCCCTCCACTTT.

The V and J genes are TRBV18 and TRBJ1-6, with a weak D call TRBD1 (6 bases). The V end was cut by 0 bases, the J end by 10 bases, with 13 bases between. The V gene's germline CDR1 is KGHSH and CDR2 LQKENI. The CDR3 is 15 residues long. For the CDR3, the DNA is TGTGCCAGCTCACCACCAAACAGGGTAGGCTCACCCCTCCACTTT. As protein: CASSPPNRVGSPLHF.

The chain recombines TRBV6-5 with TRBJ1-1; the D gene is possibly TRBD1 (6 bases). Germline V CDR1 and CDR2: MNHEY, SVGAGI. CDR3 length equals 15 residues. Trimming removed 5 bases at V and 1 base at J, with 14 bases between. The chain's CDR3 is CASSLAGTTNTEAFF. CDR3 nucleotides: TGTGCCAGCAGTCTTGCCGGGACAACGAACACTGAAGCTTTCTTT.